This passage covers 22 T cell receptor beta chains from one sample sequenced in a study of PD-1 blockade in classical Hodgkin lymphoma (TCRdb year 2020). Interpreted using the paper, the time point label stands for: cycle 4 day 1 (C4D1), after six to seven weeks of nivolumab. All trial patients had relapsed after autologous stem cell transplantation, with cohorts A, B and C differing in prior brentuximab vedotin exposure. Libraries came from the immunoSEQ multiplex PCR assay. In TCRdb, the immuneACCESS table is reduced to in-frame sequences with V and J assigned. These tables do not hold every clone; where another copy was compared, an unresolved V gene accounts for under half, and the others remain unexplained. This sample holds tens of thousands of clones; around 86% were observed only once. Approximately 6.8% of the sample is in the top ten clones. The input for sequencing was peripheral blood mononuclear cells (PBMCs), taken before the fourth cycle of nivolumab. These receptors came from a human donor with classical Hodgkin lymphoma.

The CDR3 nucleotides read TGTGCCAGTACCTCAGGGGGAAGTAAGGGAAGGGATCAGCCCCAGCATTTT. Translating gives CASTSGGSKGRDQPQHF. The chain links TRBV19 to TRBJ1-5; 7 positions agree with TRBD1. The CDR3 extends over 17 amino acids. CDR1 is LNHDA and CDR2 is SQIVND in the germline V gene (reference sequence). With V trimmed by 7 bases and J by 5 bases, 17 bases remained unmatched.

This clone has just one count. The chain employs TRBV7-8 and TRBJ2-2; weak D call: TRBD1 (6 bases). Germline lookup yields CDR1 SGHVS and CDR2 FQNEAQ. Trimming shortened V by 3 bases and J by 2 bases, and 7 bases separated the two germline ends. This CDR3 has 14 amino acids. The CDR3 DNA reads as TGTGCCAGCAGCTTGGGGACAAACACCGGGGAGCTGTTTTTT. The encoded protein is CASSLGTNTGELFF.

The chain couples TRBV6-5 to TRBJ2-1; 8 bases match TRBD1. Losses at the gene ends were 10 bases for V and 6 bases for J; bases not matched to a gene: 11. CDR1 and CDR2 (germline): MNHEY, SVGAGI. The CDR3 is made up of 14 amino acids. The CDR3 loop is CATTGDRLINEQFF. The CDR3 DNA follows: TGTGCCACGACCGGGGACAGGCTCATCAATGAGCAGTTCTTC.

Only a few counts were recorded for this clone. V usage is TRBV6-1 and J usage is TRBJ1-2; no definite D call. Germline V gene lookup returns CDR1 MNHNS and CDR2 SASEGT. The CDR3 loop spans 13 amino acids. Trimming took 4 bases from V and 4 from J, leaving 10 bases between them. For the CDR3, the DNA is TGTGCCAGCAGTGTAGAACAGATCTATGGCTACACCTTC. Translating it yields CASSVEQIYGYTF.

The chain couples TRBV27 to TRBJ2-5, with 9 bases fitting TRBD2. V gave up 6 bases and J gave up 3 bases; unmatched junction bases: 5. Germline CDR1 reads MNHEY; CDR2 reads SMNVEV (reference sequence). CDR3 size: 14 residues. The CDR3 DNA sequence: TGTGCCAGCAGCCATCTAGCGGGAAAAGAGACCCAGTACTTC. Encoded protein: CASSHLAGKETQYF.

The chain has TRBV19 and TRBJ2-7; TRBD2 matches 7 bases. V lost 4 bases to trimming and J lost 2 bases; unmatched junction nucleotides: 11. The CDR3 contains 16 residues. CDR1 and CDR2 from the germline V gene are LNHDA and SQIVND (reference sequence). The CDR3 is CASSKFGASGTYEQYF. The CDR3, as DNA: TGTGCCAGTAGTAAGTTTGGGGCTAGCGGAACCTACGAGCAGTACTTC.

V is TRBV11-2 and J is TRBJ2-7; no clear D. The CDR3 sequence is 13 residues long. V was clipped by 5 bases and J by 3 bases, with 11 bases between them. Germline V gives CDR1 SGHAT, CDR2 FQNNGV. The DNA for the CDR3 is TGTGCCAGCAGCCCCCGGGCAGTCTACGAGCAGTACTTC. It codes for CASSPRAVYEQYF.

The CDR3 bases are TGTGCCAGTAGTATTAGTCTCTGGGACCCACGAAATGAGCAGTTCTTC. It specifies CASSISLWDPRNEQFF. The rearrangement uses TRBV19 and TRBJ2-1; D could derive from TRBD1 or TRBD2 (5 bases each). The V end lost 3 bases, the J end lost 7 bases, and 19 bases lay between the germline ends. Germline V gives CDR1 LNHDA, CDR2 SQIVND (reference sequence). The length of the CDR3 is 16 residues.

V gene TRBV5-1 combines with J gene TRBJ2-1; the D is unclear. Germline assignment: CDR1 SGHRS and CDR2 YFSETQ. The CDR3 is made up of 12 amino acids. V was shortened by 0 bases and J by 7 bases, with 5 bases between the two germline ends. CDR3 sequence: CASSLAKNEQFF. As DNA, the CDR3 is TGCGCCAGCAGCTTGGCCAAGAATGAGCAGTTCTTC.

The V call is TRBV5-1, the J call TRBJ1-1; 8 bases map to TRBD1. Germline trimming cut 0 bases from V and 0 bases from J; bases unmatched to any gene: 4. The length of the CDR3 is 16 residues. Germline CDR1 and CDR2: SGHRS and YFSETQ. The DNA of the CDR3 is TGCGCCAGCAGCTTGGTCGGGACAGGTATGAACACTGAAGCTTTCTTT. Translated: CASSLVGTGMNTEAFF. Using reference TRBV5-1 and TRBJ1-1 for the parts outside the CDR3, the full variable domain is KAGVTQTPRYLIKTRGQQVTLSCSPISGHRSVSWYQQTPGQGLQFLFEYFSETQRNKGNFPGRFSGRQFSNSRSEMNVSTLELGDSALYLCASSLVGTGMNTEAFFGQGTRLTVV.

This clone was detected once. The genes are TRBV10-1 and TRBJ2-5, with TRBD1 matching over 8 bases. The CDR3 totals 15 residues. The ends lost 7 bases at V and 1 base at J; junction bases unmatched: 8. Germline V gene data show CDR1 as WNHNN and CDR2 as SYGVQD (reference sequence). The chain's CDR3 is CASILQGGGQETQYF. CDR3 nucleotide sequence: TGCGCCAGCATCCTACAGGGGGGTGGCCAAGAGACCCAGTACTTC.

The chain uses TRBV6-5 and TRBJ1-6; TRBD1 is a possible D gene (5 bases). CDR1 and CDR2 (germline): MNHEY, SVGAGI. The CDR3 extends over 15 amino acids. The V gene lost 2 bases and the J gene lost 5 bases, with 10 bases spanning the gap. The CDR3 loop is CASSYRGVNNSPLHF. Written as DNA, the CDR3 is TGTGCCAGCAGTTACCGGGGGGTTAATAATTCACCCCTCCACTTT.

The chain recombines TRBV5-1 with TRBJ2-1; D is undetermined. This CDR3 contains 14 residues. V was cut by 1 base and J by 5 bases, with 10 bases left in between. Germline CDR1 reads SGHRS; CDR2 reads YFSETQ. As DNA, the CDR3 is TGCGCCAGCAGCTTGAGGACGGGCCACAATGAGCAGTTCTTC. This translates into CASSLRTGHNEQFF.

This clone has only a few counts. The chain joins TRBV7-2 to TRBJ2-7, with 9 bases matching TRBD2. CDR1 SGHTA and CDR2 FQGNSA come from the germline V gene. The junction had 15 bases not matched to a gene; V was cut back by 2 bases and J by 4 bases. CDR3 length: 18 residues. CDR3 loop: CASSLNIMGLAGRYEQYF. The DNA for the CDR3 is TGTGCCAGCAGCTTAAATATAATGGGCCTAGCGGGGAGATACGAGCAGTACTTC.

The J gene is TRBJ2-2, the V gene TRBV15; 12 bases match TRBD2. The germline gives CDR1 LNHNV, CDR2 YYDKDF (reference sequence). The CDR3 is 16 amino acids. V shed 5 bases, J shed 0 bases, and the junction held 1 base outside the gene matches. CDR3 protein: CATSASGRANTGELFF. For the CDR3, the DNA is TGTGCCACCAGCGCTAGCGGGAGGGCGAACACCGGGGAGCTGTTTTTT. The complete variable domain, with remaining parts taken from reference TRBV15 and TRBJ2-2, reads DAMVIQNPRYQVTQFGKPVTLSCSQTLNHNVMYWYQQKSSQAPKLLFHYYDKDFNNEADTPDNFQSRRPNTSFCFLDIRSPGLGDTAMYLCATSASGRANTGELFFGEGSRLTVL.

The V and J genes are TRBV7-8 and TRBJ2-5, with 7 bases lining up with TRBD1. V shed 3 bases, J shed 0 bases, and the junction held 7 bases outside the gene matches. The length of the CDR3 is 16 residues. CDR1 and CDR2 from the germline V gene are SGHVS and FQNEAQ. CDR3: CASSFPGQVYQETQYF. Here the CDR3 DNA reads TGTGCCAGCAGCTTCCCAGGACAGGTCTACCAAGAGACCCAGTACTTC.

This clone has just a few counts. The chain is built from TRBV18 and TRBJ2-7; the D gene is possibly TRBD1 (5 bases). The germline CDR1 and CDR2 sequences are KGHSH and LQKENI. Trimming stripped 2 bases from V and 2 bases from J, with 10 bases between. The length of the CDR3 is 14 residues. DNA for the CDR3: TGTGCCAGCTCACCAAATCGACAGCCCTACGAGCAGTACTTC. Protein sequence: CASSPNRQPYEQYF.

The chain uses TRBV27 and TRBJ2-1; D perhaps matches TRBD2 (6 bases). Germline-derived CDR1 and CDR2 are MNHEY and SMNVEV (reference sequence). The V gene lost 4 bases and the J gene lost 4 bases, with 11 bases spanning the gap. The CDR3 consists of 14 residues. The CDR3 nucleotides read TGTGCCAGCAGTTGGGGCGGGGAATACAATGAGCAGTTCTTC. Translation: CASSWGGEYNEQFF.

This chain links TRBV7-6 with TRBJ1-1; D possibly corresponds to TRBD1 (5 bases). Trimming shortened V by 2 bases and J by 3 bases, and 10 bases separated the two germline ends. The CDR3 has 14 amino acids. Germline loops: CDR1 SGHVS, CDR2 FNYEAQ. The CDR3 region has the DNA TGTGCCAGCAGCTTAATGGGGCAGGACACTGAAGCTTTCTTT. This translates into CASSLMGQDTEAFF.

The chain has TRBV5-1 and TRBJ1-1, with D tentatively TRBD1 (5 bases). CDR1 and CDR2 (germline): SGHRS, YFSETQ. The CDR3 runs 16 residues. V lost 7 bases to trimming and J lost 1 base, with 20 bases between them. DNA for the CDR3: TGCGCCAGCGGGGGACTCTACCCCGGTGGGAACACTGAAGCTTTCTTT. It specifies CASGGLYPGGNTEAFF.

This rearrangement joins TRBV5-1 to TRBJ2-1; a weak D match, TRBD2 (5 bases). V was clipped by 2 bases and J by 11 bases, with 14 bases between them. The V gene's germline CDR1 is SGHRS and CDR2 YFSETQ. This CDR3 is 13 amino acids long. The CDR3 sequence: CASSLLKDGKQFF. CDR3 sequence (DNA): TGCGCCAGCAGCTTACTAAAAGACGGGAAGCAGTTCTTC.

The J gene is TRBJ2-3, the V gene TRBV14; D is perhaps TRBD1 (5 bases). Germline V gene lookup returns CDR1 SGHDN and CDR2 FVKESK. This CDR3 has 14 amino acids. V was clipped by 3 bases and J by 6 bases, with 13 bases between them. CDR3 bases: TGTGCCAGCAGCCATAAAATAGGGGCGGATACGCAGTATTTT. Residues: CASSHKIGADTQYF. The full variable domain, its missing parts supplied by reference TRBV14 and TRBJ2-3, is EAGVTQFPSHSVIEKGQTVTLRCDPISGHDNLYWYRRVMGKEIKFLLHFVKESKQDESGMPNNRFLAERTGGTYSTLKVQPAELEDSGVYFCASSHKIGADTQYFGPGTRLTVL.